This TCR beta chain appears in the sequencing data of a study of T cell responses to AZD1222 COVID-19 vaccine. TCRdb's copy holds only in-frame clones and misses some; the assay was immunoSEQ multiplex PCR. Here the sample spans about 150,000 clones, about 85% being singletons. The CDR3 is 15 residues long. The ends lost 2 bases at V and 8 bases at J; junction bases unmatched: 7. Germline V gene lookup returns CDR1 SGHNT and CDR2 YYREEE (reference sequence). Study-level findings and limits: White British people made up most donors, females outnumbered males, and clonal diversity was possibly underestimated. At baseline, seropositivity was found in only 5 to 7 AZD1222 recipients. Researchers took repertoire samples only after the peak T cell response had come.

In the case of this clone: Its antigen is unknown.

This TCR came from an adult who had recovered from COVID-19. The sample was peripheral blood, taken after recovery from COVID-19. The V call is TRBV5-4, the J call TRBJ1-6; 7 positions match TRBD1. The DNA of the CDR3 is TGTGCCAGCAGCTTCTCCGACAGGGTGGATTCACCCCTCCACTTT. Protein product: CASSFSDRVDSPLHF.